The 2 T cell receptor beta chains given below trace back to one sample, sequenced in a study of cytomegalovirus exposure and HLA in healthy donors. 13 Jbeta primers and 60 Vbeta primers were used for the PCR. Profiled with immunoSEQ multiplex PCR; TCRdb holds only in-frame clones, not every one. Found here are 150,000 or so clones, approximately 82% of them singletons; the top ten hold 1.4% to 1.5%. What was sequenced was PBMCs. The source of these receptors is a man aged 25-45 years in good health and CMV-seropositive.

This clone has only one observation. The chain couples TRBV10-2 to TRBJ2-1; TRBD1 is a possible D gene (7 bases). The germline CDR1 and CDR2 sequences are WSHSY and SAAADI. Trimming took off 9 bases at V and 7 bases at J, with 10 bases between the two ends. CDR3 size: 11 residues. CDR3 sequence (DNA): TGCGCCAGTGCGGGACAGAATGAGCAGTTCTTC. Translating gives CASAGQNEQFF.

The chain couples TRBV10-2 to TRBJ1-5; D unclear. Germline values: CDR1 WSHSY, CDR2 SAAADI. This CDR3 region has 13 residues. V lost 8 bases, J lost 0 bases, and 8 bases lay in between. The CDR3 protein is CASSRDSNQPQHF. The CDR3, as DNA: TGCGCCAGCTCGAGGGATAGCAATCAGCCCCAGCATTTT.